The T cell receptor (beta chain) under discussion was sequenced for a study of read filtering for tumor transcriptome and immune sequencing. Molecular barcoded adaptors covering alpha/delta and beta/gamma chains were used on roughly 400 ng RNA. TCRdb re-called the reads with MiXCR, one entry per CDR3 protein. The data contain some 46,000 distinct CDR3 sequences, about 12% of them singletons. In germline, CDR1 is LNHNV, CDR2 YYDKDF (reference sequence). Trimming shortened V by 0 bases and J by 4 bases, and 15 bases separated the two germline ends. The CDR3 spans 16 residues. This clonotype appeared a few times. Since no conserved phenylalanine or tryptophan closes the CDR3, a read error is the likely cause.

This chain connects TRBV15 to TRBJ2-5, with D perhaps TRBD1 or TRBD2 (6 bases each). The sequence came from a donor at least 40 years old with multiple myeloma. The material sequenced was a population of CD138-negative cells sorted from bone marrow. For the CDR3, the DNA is TGTGCCACCAGCAGAGAGGGGGGCAGGAAGGGAGAGACCCAGTACTCC. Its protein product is CATSREGGRKGETQYS.